The rows below give T cell receptor beta chains drawn from one sample of a study of T cell responses to AZD1222 COVID-19 vaccine. Assay used: immunoSEQ multiplex PCR; TCRdb lists only in-frame clones, some missing. Among some 120,000 clones listed, approximately 90% were seen once. This specimen was peripheral blood, taken on day 0 of MenACWY control vaccination. The receptors here all came from an adult in good health. The CDR3 runs from the conserved cysteine through the conserved F or W. Each record gives: D gene, J gene, clone size, V gene, CDR3 protein, CDR3 DNA. D genes are given only for firm matches. Clone size is not always given. Where it is, it says once, few, many or a class for expanded clones.

d_call: TRBD1; j_call: TRBJ1-5; clone_size: NA; v_call: TRBV30; cdr3_aa: CAWSTGGSNQPQHF; cdr3_nt: TGTGCCTGGAGTACAGGGGGCAGCAATCAGCCCCAGCATTTT
d_call: NA; j_call: TRBJ1-6; clone_size: NA; v_call: TRBV28; cdr3_aa: CASSFSGHGNTPPLHF; cdr3_nt: TGTGCCAGCAGTTTTTCAGGTCACGGGAATACGCCACCCCTCCACTTT
d_call: NA; j_call: TRBJ1-1; clone_size: NA; v_call: TRBV4-2; cdr3_aa: CASSSSFWDTEAFF; cdr3_nt: TGTGCCAGCAGCTCCTCATTCTGGGACACTGAAGCTTTCTTT
d_call: NA; j_call: TRBJ2-7; clone_size: few; v_call: TRBV11-3; cdr3_aa: CASSLDLLSRGEQYF; cdr3_nt: TGTGCCAGCAGCTTAGATCTTTTGTCCCGAGGGGAGCAGTACTTC
d_call: TRBD2; j_call: TRBJ2-1; clone_size: NA; v_call: TRBV7-7; cdr3_aa: CASSPTWTSGSPTYNEQFF; cdr3_nt: TGTGCCAGCAGCCCTACCTGGACTAGCGGGTCACCAACCTACAATGAGCAGTTCTTC
d_call: NA; j_call: TRBJ2-3; clone_size: NA; v_call: TRBV9; cdr3_aa: CASSVADSSTDTQYF; cdr3_nt: TGTGCCAGCAGCGTAGCGGACAGTAGCACAGATACGCAGTATTTT
d_call: TRBD1; j_call: TRBJ1-2; clone_size: NA; v_call: TRBV5-6; cdr3_aa: CASSEGDRSYGYTF; cdr3_nt: TGTGCCAGCAGTGAGGGGGACAGGAGTTATGGCTACACCTTC
d_call: TRBD1; j_call: TRBJ2-7; clone_size: NA; v_call: TRBV5-1; cdr3_aa: CASSLDDRDRGPQQYF; cdr3_nt: TGCGCCAGCAGCCTGGATGACCGGGACAGGGGGCCGCAGCAGTACTTC
d_call: NA; j_call: TRBJ1-2; clone_size: NA; v_call: TRBV2; cdr3_aa: CASSYATTNGYTF; cdr3_nt: TGTGCCAGCAGTTATGCCACCACAAATGGCTACACCTTC
d_call: NA; j_call: TRBJ2-7; clone_size: NA; v_call: TRBV6-5; cdr3_aa: CASRTRAVHYEQYF; cdr3_nt: TGTGCCAGCAGAACTAGAGCGGTACACTACGAGCAGTACTTC
d_call: NA; j_call: TRBJ2-7; clone_size: NA; v_call: TRBV5-6; cdr3_aa: CASSPSSGGGKYEQYF; cdr3_nt: TGTGCCAGCAGCCCCTCATCAGGAGGGGGAAAGTACGAGCAGTACTTC
d_call: NA; j_call: TRBJ1-2; clone_size: NA; v_call: TRBV6-5; cdr3_aa: CASRLDRNYGYTF; cdr3_nt: TGTGCCAGCAGATTGGACAGAAACTATGGCTACACCTTC
d_call: TRBD1; j_call: TRBJ1-1; clone_size: NA; v_call: TRBV2; cdr3_aa: CASSEEEGAESTEAFF; cdr3_nt: TGTGCCAGCAGTGAAGAAGAGGGGGCTGAGAGCACTGAAGCTTTCTTT
d_call: TRBD1; j_call: TRBJ1-4; clone_size: NA; v_call: TRBV6-5; cdr3_aa: CASTLTGKANEKLFF; cdr3_nt: TGTGCCAGCACTCTGACAGGGAAAGCGAATGAAAAACTGTTTTTT
d_call: TRBD2; j_call: TRBJ2-3; clone_size: NA; v_call: TRBV3-1/TRBV3-2; cdr3_aa: CASSPWSGTSGRTKSDTQYF; cdr3_nt: TGTGCCAGCAGCCCTTGGTCAGGGACTAGCGGGAGGACTAAATCCGATACGCAGTATTTT
d_call: TRBD1; j_call: TRBJ2-3; clone_size: NA; v_call: TRBV5-1; cdr3_aa: CASKTGGSTDTQYF; cdr3_nt: TGCGCCAGCAAGACAGGGGGTAGCACAGATACGCAGTATTTT
d_call: NA; j_call: TRBJ2-1; clone_size: NA; v_call: TRBV7-6; cdr3_aa: CASSSEGNEQFF; cdr3_nt: TGTGCCAGCAGCTCCGAGGGGAATGAGCAGTTCTTC
d_call: NA; j_call: TRBJ2-7; clone_size: NA; v_call: TRBV9; cdr3_aa: CASSVGRSLTYEQYF; cdr3_nt: TGTGCCAGCAGCGTAGGAAGGAGTTTGACCTACGAGCAGTACTTC
d_call: TRBD2; j_call: TRBJ2-1; clone_size: NA; v_call: TRBV7-3; cdr3_aa: CASSLTGLAVGDEQFF; cdr3_nt: TGTGCCAGCAGCTTAACCGGACTAGCGGTTGGGGATGAGCAGTTCTTC
d_call: TRBD1; j_call: TRBJ2-7; clone_size: NA; v_call: TRBV5-6; cdr3_aa: CASSPGQGSNYEQYF; cdr3_nt: TGTGCCAGCAGTCCGGGACAGGGAAGTAACTACGAGCAGTACTTC
d_call: NA; j_call: TRBJ1-1; clone_size: NA; v_call: TRBV15; cdr3_aa: CATSPRIMAEAFF; cdr3_nt: TGTGCCACCAGCCCTCGGATAATGGCTGAAGCTTTCTTT
d_call: TRBD1; j_call: TRBJ2-7; clone_size: NA; v_call: TRBV19; cdr3_aa: CASSTITGTGPLYEQYF; cdr3_nt: TGTGCCAGTAGTACAATTACCGGGACAGGGCCCCTCTACGAGCAGTACTTC
d_call: TRBD1; j_call: TRBJ2-5; clone_size: NA; v_call: TRBV12-3/TRBV12-4; cdr3_aa: CASSSTGAETQYF; cdr3_nt: TGTGCCAGCAGTTCAACAGGGGCAGAGACCCAGTACTTC
d_call: TRBD1; j_call: TRBJ1-4; clone_size: NA; v_call: TRBV14; cdr3_aa: CASSPGGSEKLFF; cdr3_nt: TGTGCCAGCAGCCCAGGGGGCTCTGAAAAACTGTTTTTT
d_call: TRBD2; j_call: TRBJ2-3; clone_size: NA; v_call: TRBV5-1; cdr3_aa: CASISGSTDTQYF; cdr3_nt: TGCGCCAGCATTAGCGGGAGTACAGATACGCAGTATTTT
d_call: NA; j_call: TRBJ2-4; clone_size: NA; v_call: TRBV5-6; cdr3_aa: CASSTGPLAKNIQYF; cdr3_nt: TGTGCCAGCTCGACGGGACCACTAGCCAAAAACATTCAGTACTTC
d_call: NA; j_call: TRBJ1-2; clone_size: NA; v_call: TRBV5-1; cdr3_aa: CASSYDPGYGYTF; cdr3_nt: TGCGCCAGCAGCTACGACCCCGGCTATGGCTACACCTTC
d_call: NA; j_call: TRBJ1-1; clone_size: NA; v_call: TRBV9; cdr3_aa: CASSPGDTGRVMNTEAFF; cdr3_nt: TGTGCCAGCAGCCCCGGGGATACAGGGCGGGTCATGAACACTGAAGCTTTCTTT
d_call: TRBD1; j_call: TRBJ1-5; clone_size: NA; v_call: TRBV2; cdr3_aa: CASSEGDRGGQPQHF; cdr3_nt: TGTGCCAGCAGTGAAGGGGACAGGGGAGGTCAGCCCCAGCATTTT
d_call: TRBD2; j_call: TRBJ2-1; clone_size: few; v_call: TRBV10-2; cdr3_aa: CASSEAGGSYNEQFF; cdr3_nt: TGCGCCAGCAGTGAAGCTGGCGGGAGTTACAATGAGCAGTTCTTC
d_call: TRBD1; j_call: TRBJ2-2; clone_size: once; v_call: TRBV6-4; cdr3_aa: CASLQEIMGQLRDTGELFF; cdr3_nt: TGTGCCAGCCTACAAGAAATTATGGGACAGTTAAGGGACACCGGGGAGCTGTTTTTT
d_call: TRBD2; j_call: TRBJ2-1; clone_size: NA; v_call: TRBV19; cdr3_aa: CASSMTSGRYDEQFF; cdr3_nt: TGTGCCAGTAGTATGACTAGCGGGAGGTATGATGAGCAGTTCTTC
d_call: NA; j_call: TRBJ2-1; clone_size: NA; v_call: TRBV7-3; cdr3_aa: CASSLGEWDEQFF; cdr3_nt: TGTGCCAGCAGCTTAGGGGAGTGGGATGAGCAGTTCTTC
d_call: TRBD1; j_call: TRBJ1-5; clone_size: NA; v_call: TRBV4-1; cdr3_aa: CASSQGGLRGQLPQHF; cdr3_nt: TGCGCCAGCAGCCAGGGGGGCCTCAGGGGGCAGCTGCCCCAGCATTTT
d_call: NA; j_call: TRBJ1-1; clone_size: NA; v_call: TRBV7-9; cdr3_aa: CASSLSKEAFF; cdr3_nt: TGTGCCAGCAGCTTGTCCAAGGAAGCTTTCTTT
d_call: TRBD2; j_call: TRBJ2-3; clone_size: NA; v_call: TRBV5-1; cdr3_aa: CASSLGFGGRTDTQYF; cdr3_nt: TGCGCCAGCAGCTTGGGATTCGGGGGGAGGACAGATACGCAGTATTTT
d_call: NA; j_call: TRBJ2-3; clone_size: NA; v_call: TRBV27; cdr3_aa: CASSLSGQVRTDTQYF; cdr3_nt: TGTGCCAGCAGTTTATCAGGGCAGGTTCGCACAGATACGCAGTATTTT
d_call: NA; j_call: TRBJ2-3; clone_size: once; v_call: TRBV7-9; cdr3_aa: CASSLEGGYPDTQYF; cdr3_nt: TGTGCCAGCAGCTTAGAGGGAGGTTACCCAGATACGCAGTATTTT
d_call: NA; j_call: TRBJ2-2; clone_size: NA; v_call: TRBV11-3; cdr3_aa: CASSTLFGELFF; cdr3_nt: TGTGCCAGTAGCACCTTGTTCGGGGAGCTGTTTTTT
d_call: TRBD1; j_call: TRBJ1-5; clone_size: NA; v_call: TRBV5-3; cdr3_aa: CARSLRLGLGTGTNQPQHF; cdr3_nt: TGTGCCAGAAGCTTGCGCCTGGGCTTAGGGACAGGGACCAATCAGCCCCAGCATTTT
d_call: TRBD1; j_call: TRBJ1-4; clone_size: NA; v_call: TRBV3-1/TRBV3-2; cdr3_aa: CASSDRVVNEKLFF; cdr3_nt: TGTGCCAGCTCCGACAGGGTTGTTAATGAAAAACTGTTTTTT
d_call: NA; j_call: TRBJ2-7; clone_size: NA; v_call: TRBV21-1; cdr3_aa: CASSKIQFGVRYSSYEQYF; cdr3_nt: TGTGCCAGCAGCAAAATCCAGTTTGGGGTCAGATACAGCTCCTACGAGCAGTACTTC
d_call: TRBD1; j_call: TRBJ1-2; clone_size: NA; v_call: TRBV7-2; cdr3_aa: CASSPPGQGPETNYGYTF; cdr3_nt: TGTGCCAGCAGCCCACCCGGACAGGGACCTGAAACTAACTATGGCTACACCTTC
d_call: TRBD1; j_call: TRBJ2-3; clone_size: NA; v_call: TRBV6-1; cdr3_aa: CASSVTGTGGADTQYF; cdr3_nt: TGTGCCAGCAGTGTTACCGGGACAGGGGGAGCAGATACGCAGTATTTT